This note documents a single TCR beta chain sequence. Which antigen it targets is not known. The input lacks base qualities; no much larger clone sits a single base away. V and J lose 3 bases and 7 bases, and a span of 12 bases separates them. For CDR1 and CDR2, the germline V gene (reference sequence) lists LNHDA and SQIVND. The CDR3 covers 14 residues, taking in both the cysteine and the phenylalanine. The retained sequence is limited to the CDR3, 42 bases, with the frame set at the first base. Peripheral blood CD8+ and CD4+ T cells from healthy donors, Susac syndrome patients and multiple sclerosis patients were profiled using high-throughput TCR beta sequencing. The multiple sclerosis controls were treatment-naive patients who had stable or active relapsing-remitting disease and met the revised McDonald criteria. Bulk CD8+ and CD4+ T cells were purified magnetically by negative isolation, whereas CD8+ TEMRA cells were enriched by FACS. Blood was collected in EDTA tubes and processed within 24 hours, with PBMCs isolated through density gradient centrifugation. PBMCs destined for TCR sequencing were cryopreserved in liquid nitrogen and later thawed in a 37 °C water bath. Purity of sorted or isolated CD4+, CD8+ and CD8+ TEMRA cells was at least 90%.

The data derive from a study of CD8 T cells in Susac syndrome (dated by TCRdb to the late 2010s). In terms of the full investigation: Whether CD8+ T cell activation and differentiation in Susac syndrome was antigen driven was tested using repertoire sequencing.

The research as a whole found: The TCR sequencing and HLA analysis was acknowledged to have included a relatively small number of individuals.

RNA was extracted using the RNeasy kit, and about 0.45 to 1 ug of the RNA was reverse transcribed with random hexamers. TCR beta CDR3 regions were amplified with the immunoSEQ multiplex PCR assay covering 54 Vbeta and 13 Jbeta segments. PCR amplification bias was corrected by using a synthetic template baseline for primer optimization and computational correction. The authors processed their data as follows. Only productive sequences were kept, with reads annotated to V, D and J genes according to IMGT and analyzed in immunoSEQ Analyzer. Clonality was computed as one minus Shannon entropy normalized by log2 of the number of productive unique sequences. For each patient and control, public and private clones were evaluated within the 100 most prevalent clones. Clones were defined as Susac-specific if absent from the healthy and MS cohorts, from some 1,000 published viral clones and from other ImmuneACCESS disease sequences. TCRdb trimmed public reads at Q25 via fastp, called clones via MiXCR and kept in-frame beta chains. Each entry is one CDR3 protein sequence, shown with its most common DNA and genes. Clone size and V and J calls follow TCRdb, not the original study. This sample holds 300,000 or so distinct CDR3 sequences; around 92% were observed only once. Jointly, the top ten make up more than 0.06% of the sample.

The chain is made from TRBV19 and TRBJ2-2, and perhaps TRBD1 as D gene, on 6 matching bases. The sequence came from a human donor with multiple sclerosis. Sequenced: CD4+ T cells from PBMCs. The CDR3 amino acid sequence is: CASSMYREDGELFF. The DNA sequence is given as TGTGCCAGTAGTATGTACAGGGAAGACGGGGAGCTGTTTTTT.